This passage covers 24 T cell receptor beta chains from one sample sequenced in a study of cytomegalovirus exposure and HLA in healthy donors. 60 Vbeta and 13 Jbeta primers were used in PCR. Clones were read by immunoSEQ multiplex PCR, and TCRdb kept only the in-frame ones, dropping some. In the table there are approximately 210,000 clones, about three quarters of which are singletons. The material sequenced was PBMCs. The receptor source for this set is a woman aged 40 to 50 in good health and CMV-seronegative.

CDR3 sequence (DNA): TGCAGCGTTGAGAAGGACAGGAATGAGCAGTTCTTC. This codes for CSVEKDRNEQFF. The chain combines TRBV29-1 with TRBJ2-1; TRBD1 matches 7 bases. The CDR3 runs to 12 residues. The ends lost 3 bases at V and 7 bases at J; junction bases unmatched: 3. From germline, CDR1 is SQVTM and CDR2 ANQGSEA.

The chain's CDR3 is CAWTTGLNYGYTF. The CDR3, as DNA: TGTGCCTGGACCACAGGCTTGAACTATGGCTACACCTTC. V and J are TRBV30 and TRBJ1-2; the D gene is possibly TRBD1 (5 bases). CDR3 length equals 13 residues. The germline gives CDR1 GTSNPN, CDR2 SVGIG (reference sequence). V was clipped by 4 bases and J by 2 bases, with 11 bases between them.

This chain connects TRBV6-5 to TRBJ2-7, with 14 bases matching TRBD2. The germline gives CDR1 MNHEY, CDR2 SVGAGI. Trimming removed 5 bases from V and 7 bases from J; junction bases left unmatched: 7. The CDR3 contains 15 residues. CDR3 sequence (DNA): TGTGCCAGCAGTGCCGGGACTAGCGGGAGTTTTGAGCAGTACTTC. Protein sequence: CASSAGTSGSFEQYF.

The chain is built from TRBV6-1 and TRBJ2-7; 8 nucleotides match TRBD1. This CDR3 comprises 13 residues. Germline loops: CDR1 MNHNS, CDR2 SASEGT. Trimming at V came to 4 bases and at J to 4 bases, leaving 3 bases not matched to a gene. The CDR3 nucleotides are TGTGCCAGCAGTGGGGACAGGAATTACGAGCAGTACTTC. Translating it yields CASSGDRNYEQYF.

The chain employs TRBV2 and TRBJ2-7; TRBD1 might be the D (6 bases). CDR3 size: 14 residues. CDR1 SNHLY and CDR2 FYNNEI come from the germline V gene. V was trimmed by 3 bases and J by 0 bases, leaving 9 bases between them. DNA of the CDR3: TGTGCCAGCAGTGAGGACAGAGGCTCCTACGAGCAGTACGTC. It is translated as CASSEDRGSYEQYV.

Only one count was recorded for this clone. This chain connects TRBV7-2 to TRBJ2-2; 9 bases match TRBD1. From germline, CDR1 is SGHTA and CDR2 FQGNSA. V shed 3 bases, J shed 5 bases, and the junction held 7 bases outside the gene matches. There are 16 residues in the CDR3. CDR3 protein: CASSLGQGRDTGELFF. CDR3 bases: TGTGCCAGCAGCTTGGGACAGGGCCGCGATACCGGGGAGCTGTTTTTT.

The rearrangement links TRBV2 to TRBJ1-5; 7 bases fit TRBD1. V was clipped by 4 bases and J by 0 bases; unmatched bases: 18. Germline lookup yields CDR1 SNHLY and CDR2 FYNNEI. CDR3 size: 20 residues. CDR3 sequence: CASSARRGDRFYYSNQPQHF. DNA of the CDR3: TGTGCCAGCAGTGCGCGGCGAGGGGACAGATTCTACTATAGCAATCAGCCCCAGCATTTT.

The rearrangement joins TRBV7-3 to TRBJ2-1; TRBD2 agrees at 12 bases. CDR1 and CDR2 from the germline V gene are SGHTA and FQGTGA. V lost 4 bases and J lost 9; bases outside the gene matches: 4. CDR3 length: 14 amino acids. The CDR3: CASSWTSGDSEQFF. The DNA of the CDR3 is TGTGCCAGCAGCTGGACTAGCGGGGATTCTGAGCAGTTCTTC.

Here the CDR3 DNA reads TGCGCCAGCAGCTTAGCGGAGGGGGCCCTCGAGCAGTACTTC. This codes for CASSLAEGALEQYF. This chain links TRBV5-1 with TRBJ2-7, with D perhaps TRBD1 (7 bases). There are 14 residues in the CDR3. V lost 2 bases to trimming and J lost 6 bases, with 15 bases between them. Germline V gene lookup returns CDR1 SGHRS and CDR2 YFSETQ.

The chain recombines TRBV11-3 with TRBJ2-5; D perhaps matches TRBD2 (5 bases). V lost 3 bases and J 2 bases, leaving 13 bases between the germline ends. CDR3 length: 15 amino acids. In germline, CDR1 is SGHNT, CDR2 YENEEA. CDR3 sequence reads: CASSLGRGRQETQYF. For the CDR3, the DNA is TGTGCCAGCAGCTTGGGTCGGGGTCGGCAAGAGACCCAGTACTTC.

The V and J genes are TRBV27 and TRBJ2-4, with D possibly TRBD2 on 6 matching bases. Trimming cost V 4 bases and J 9 bases, with 13 bases left between them. This CDR3 has 13 residues. The germline CDR1 and CDR2 sequences are MNHEY and SMNVEV (reference sequence). The CDR3 reads CASSSGVGFIQYF. Written as DNA, the CDR3 is TGTGCCAGCAGTTCGGGAGTAGGGTTCATTCAGTACTTC.

This clone was observed once. This chain uses TRBV4-2 with TRBJ2-1; D uncertain. Germline V gene lookup returns CDR1 LGHNA and CDR2 YNFKEQ. Trimming removed 1 base at V and 7 bases at J, with 17 bases between. This CDR3 contains 16 residues. In nucleotides, the CDR3 is TGTGCCAGCAGCCAAGCCGCGACTGGATTTAGGAATGAGCAGTTCTTC. It codes for CASSQAATGFRNEQFF.

V gene TRBV11-3 combines with J gene TRBJ1-3, with 8 nucleotides matching TRBD1. The length of the CDR3 is 15 residues. V dropped 5 bases and J dropped 2; count of bases not matched to a gene: 5. Germline CDR1 reads SGHNT; CDR2 reads YENEEA. CDR3 bases: TGTGCCAGCAGCGGAACAGGGGGAACTGGAAACACCATATATTTT. Translating it yields CASSGTGGTGNTIYF.

Here the CDR3 DNA reads TGTGCCAGCAGCGGGACTAGCGTTGGTGAGCAGTTCTTC. Protein sequence: CASSGTSVGEQFF. The gene calls are TRBV2 and TRBJ2-1; TRBD2 agrees at 10 bases. After removal of 6 bases from V and 9 bases from J, the junction contained 5 bases not matched to a gene. CDR1 SNHLY and CDR2 FYNNEI come from the germline V gene. This CDR3 spans 13 amino acids.

The chain couples TRBV11-3 to TRBJ1-2, with a tentative D call TRBD1 (6 bases). CDR3 length equals 14 residues. Germline CDR1 SGHNT, CDR2 YENEEA. The V gene lost 3 bases and the J gene lost 0 bases, with 8 bases spanning the gap. Here the CDR3 DNA reads TGTGCCAGCAGCTTGGACAGAGCTAACTATGGCTACACCTTC. Protein sequence: CASSLDRANYGYTF. Full variable domain (remainder filled in from reference TRBV11-3 and TRBJ1-2): EAGVVQSPRYKIIEKKQPVAFWCNPISGHNTLYWYLQNLGQGPELLIRYENEEAVDDSQLPKDRFSAERLKGVDSTLKIQPAELGDSAVYLCASSLDRANYGYTFGSGTRLTVV.

This clone is a singleton in its sample. The rearrangement joins TRBV27 to TRBJ1-1, with 7 bases identical to TRBD1. Germline V gene sequence: CDR1 MNHEY, CDR2 SMNVEV (reference sequence). J was trimmed by 6 bases and V by 6 bases; bases with no gene match: 4. The CDR3 runs 12 residues. As DNA, the CDR3 is TGTGCCAGCAGCCCGACAGGGTCTGAAGCTTTCTTT. The encoded protein is CASSPTGSEAFF.

This chain links TRBV18 with TRBJ1-1, with 8 nucleotides matching TRBD1. From germline, CDR1 is KGHSH and CDR2 LQKENI. Unmatched junction bases numbered 9, after V lost 0 bases and J lost 3 bases. This CDR3 is built from 17 residues. In DNA form, the CDR3 reads TGTGCCAGCTCACCACCGAGAGTGGTGACAGGGGACACTGAAGCTTTCTTT. It is translated as CASSPPRVVTGDTEAFF.

The rearrangement links TRBV18 to TRBJ1-1; TRBD1 agrees at 8 bases. Looked up from germline, CDR1 is KGHSH and CDR2 is LQKENI. V lost 6 bases, J lost 3 bases, and 9 bases stayed unmatched. This CDR3 region has 15 residues. The CDR3 DNA sequence: TGTGCCAGCTCGCCGAACAGGGGGTCGGACACTGAAGCTTTCTTT. Translation gives CASSPNRGSDTEAFF. The variable domain in full, completed from reference TRBV18 and TRBJ1-1, reads NAGVMQNPRHLVRRRGQEARLRCSPMKGHSHVYWYRQLPEEGLKFMVYLQKENIIDESGMPKERFSAEFPKEGPSILRIQQVVRGDSAAYFCASSPNRGSDTEAFFGQGTRLTVV.

This clone has just a few counts. The rearrangement links TRBV18 to TRBJ2-5; TRBD1 agrees at 11 bases. The CDR3 is made up of 14 amino acids. Per the germline V gene, CDR1 is KGHSH and CDR2 is LQKENI. The junction had 2 bases not matched to a gene; V was cut back by 1 base and J by 7 bases. CDR3 in DNA: TGTGCCAGCTCACCACGGACAGGGGGCGTGACCCAGTACTTC. It translates to CASSPRTGGVTQYF.

V and J are TRBV2 and TRBJ1-5; TRBD1 aligns across 7 bases. The CDR3 extends over 14 amino acids. The germline CDR1 and CDR2 sequences are SNHLY and FYNNEI. After removal of 4 bases from V and 9 bases from J, the junction contained 9 bases not matched to a gene. The CDR3 bases are TGTGCCAGCAGTGGACAGGGCGGCAAGGGGCCCCAGCATTTT. It yields the protein CASSGQGGKGPQHF. Together with reference TRBV2 and TRBJ1-5, the CDR3 gives the full variable domain: EPEVTQTPSHQVTQMGQEVILRCVPISNHLYFYWYRQILGQKVEFLVSFYNNEISEKSEIFDDQFSVERPDGSNFTLKIRSTKLEDSAMYFCASSGQGGKGPQHFGDGTRLSIL.

The V gene is TRBV11-3, the J gene TRBJ2-1, with D perhaps TRBD2 (6 bases). The germline V and J ends were trimmed by 3 bases and 2 bases, with 8 bases remaining between them. Germline assignment: CDR1 SGHNT and CDR2 YENEEA. The CDR3 contains 14 residues. The CDR3 coding sequence is TGTGCCAGCAGCTTCAGGACTACCTACAATGAGCAGTTCTTC. It encodes CASSFRTTYNEQFF.

For the CDR3, the DNA is TGTGCCAGCAGTGAATCCAACGGGAGACGGAGTGAGCAGTTCTTC. The encoded protein is CASSESNGRRSEQFF. The chain employs TRBV25-1 and TRBJ2-1; possibly TRBD2 for D (6 bases). This CDR3 comprises 15 residues. Per the germline V gene, CDR1 is MGHDK and CDR2 is SYGVNS. Trimming pared 1 base from V and 9 bases from J, leaving 16 bases between.

V usage is TRBV9 and J usage is TRBJ2-4; 13 nucleotides agree with TRBD2. Germline loops: CDR1 SGDLS, CDR2 YYNGEE. V lost 3 bases to trimming and J lost 7 bases; unmatched junction nucleotides: 10. This CDR3 has 17 amino acids. The CDR3, as DNA: TGTGCCAGCAGCGCCCAACTAGCGGGAGGGCCCAGGAACATTCAGTACTTC. Protein sequence: CASSAQLAGGPRNIQYF. Using reference TRBV9 and TRBJ2-4 for the parts outside the CDR3, the full variable domain is DSGVTQTPKHLITATGQRVTLRCSPRSGDLSVYWYQQSLDQGLQFLIQYYNGEERAKGNILERFSAQQFPDLHSELNLSSLELGDSALYFCASSAQLAGGPRNIQYFGAGTRLSVL.

This rearrangement joins TRBV21-1 to TRBJ1-2; the table's D call, TRBD1, has no DNA check behind it. TRBV21-1 is described as a pseudogene. This CDR3 comprises 17 residues. DNA for the CDR3: TGTGCCAGCAGCAAACGGATTCGGGACAGGGAAGACTATGGCTACACCTTC. Its translation: CASSKRIRDREDYGYTF.